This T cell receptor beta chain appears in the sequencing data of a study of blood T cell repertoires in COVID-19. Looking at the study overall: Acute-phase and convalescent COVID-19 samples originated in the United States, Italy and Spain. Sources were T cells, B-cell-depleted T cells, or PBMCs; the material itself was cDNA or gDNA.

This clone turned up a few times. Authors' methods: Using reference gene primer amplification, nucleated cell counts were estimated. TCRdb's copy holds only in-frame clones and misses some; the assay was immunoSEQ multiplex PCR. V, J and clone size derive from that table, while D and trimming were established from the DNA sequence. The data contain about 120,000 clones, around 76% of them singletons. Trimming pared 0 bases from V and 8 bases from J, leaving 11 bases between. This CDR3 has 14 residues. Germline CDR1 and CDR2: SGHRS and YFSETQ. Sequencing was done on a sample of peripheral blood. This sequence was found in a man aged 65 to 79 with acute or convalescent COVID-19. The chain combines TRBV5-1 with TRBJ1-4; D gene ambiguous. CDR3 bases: TGCGCCAGCAGCTTGGGAGGTACGGGGGAAAAACTGTTTTTT. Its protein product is CASSLGGTGEKLFF.